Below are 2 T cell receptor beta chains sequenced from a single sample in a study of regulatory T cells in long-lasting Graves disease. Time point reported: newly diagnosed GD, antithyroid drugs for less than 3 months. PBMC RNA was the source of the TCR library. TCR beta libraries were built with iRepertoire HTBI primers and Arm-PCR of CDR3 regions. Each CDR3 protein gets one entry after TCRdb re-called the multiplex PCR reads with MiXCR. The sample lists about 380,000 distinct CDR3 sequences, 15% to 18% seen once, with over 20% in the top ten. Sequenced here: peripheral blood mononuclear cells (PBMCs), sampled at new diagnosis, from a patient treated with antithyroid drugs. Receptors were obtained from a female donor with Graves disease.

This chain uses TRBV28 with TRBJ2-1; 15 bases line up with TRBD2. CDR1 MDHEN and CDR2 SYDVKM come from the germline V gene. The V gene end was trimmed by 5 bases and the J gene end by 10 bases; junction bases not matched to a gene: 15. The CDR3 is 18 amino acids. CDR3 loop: CASSGTSGRLQRIYEQFF. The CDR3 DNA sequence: TGTGCCAGCAGTGGGACTAGCGGGAGGCTCCAACGAATCTACGAGCAGTTCTTC.

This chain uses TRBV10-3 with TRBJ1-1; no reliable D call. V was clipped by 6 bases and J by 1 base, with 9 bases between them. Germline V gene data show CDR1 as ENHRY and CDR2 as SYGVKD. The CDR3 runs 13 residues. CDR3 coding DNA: TGTGCCATCAGATTAGAAGCGAACACTGAAGCTTTCTTT. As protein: CAIRLEANTEAFF.